This T cell receptor (beta chain) was identified during a study of metastatic and nonmetastatic thyroid tumors. Looking at the study overall: From malignant and benign thyroid patients, repertoires in blood and in tumor or nodule tissue were compared. Study results and limitations: It was reportedly found that TCR beta diversity was significantly higher in malignant thyroid tumors than in benign nodules, a difference seen in both blood and tumor samples.

Nobody among the patients had been given any treatment before thyroid surgery. TCRdb called clones again from the PCR reads with MiXCR. In the table there are 50,000 to 65,000 clones, approximately 15% of which are singletons. Many counts were recorded for this clone. Its specificity is not known. The trim removed 3 bases at V and 1 base at J, leaving 5 bases unmatched. Germline V gene lookup returns CDR1 MDHEN and CDR2 SYDVKM. The CDR3 has 15 amino acids. Material: blood. This rearrangement joins TRBV28 to TRBJ1-2; TRBD1 aligns across 7 bases. The receptor was derived from a female donor with papillary thyroid cancer or a benign thyroid nodule (not recorded which). Some clones in this sample may be carry-over from other donors' samples. As DNA, the CDR3 is TGTGCCAGCAGTTTTTTAGGGGGCAATAACTATGGCTACACCTTC. It translates to CASSFLGGNNYGYTF.